The 15 T cell receptor beta chains given below trace back to one sample, sequenced in a study of Graves' ophthalmopathy and Graves' hyperthyroidism. Transcripts of RNA were the source for amplifying TCR beta CDR3 regions. Investigators did first-round RT-PCR with HTBI primers, then second-round multiplex PCR. TCRdb passed the multiplex PCR reads through MiXCR, listing each CDR3 protein once. The sample holds just over 600,000 distinct CDR3 sequences, approximately 21% seen once. Sequencing was carried out using peripheral blood. These receptors all come from a woman between 18 and 30 years old with stable Graves' hyperthyroidism. Some clones in this sample may be carry-over from other donors' samples.

Many counts were recorded for this clonotype. This chain uses TRBV20-1 with TRBJ1-1, with D possibly being TRBD1 (5 bases). The CDR3 loop spans 16 amino acids. In germline, CDR1 is DFQATT, CDR2 SNEGSKA (reference sequence). The germline V and J ends were trimmed by 3 bases and 1 base, with 18 bases remaining between them. This CDR3 is CSASFWMAGPNTEAFF. The CDR3 region has the DNA TGCAGTGCTAGTTTCTGGATGGCAGGGCCGAACACTGAAGCTTTCTTT.

This clonotype was counted ten times or more. This sequence joins TRBV28 and TRBJ2-5; 9 bases are a match to TRBD1. V gave up 3 bases and J gave up 5 bases; unmatched junction bases: 10. Germline CDR1 is MDHEN and CDR2 is SYDVKM. The CDR3 has 16 amino acids. CDR3 DNA: TGTGCCAGCAGTTTGGGGAAACAGGGGGCTGGGGAGACCCAGTACTTC. Its translation is CASSLGKQGAGETQYF.

This clonotype was observed a few times. In DNA, the CDR3 is TGTGCCAGCAGTGAAGGTCGCGGGTTAGCGGGGTACCAAGAGACCCAGTACTTC. Translation gives CASSEGRGLAGYQETQYF. The rearrangement links TRBV6-1 to TRBJ2-5, with 8 bases aligning to TRBD2. Germline V CDR1 and CDR2: MNHNS, SASEGT. Unmatched junction bases numbered 10, after V lost 1 base and J lost 0 bases. This CDR3 has 18 residues.

This clonotype has at least ten counts. The V call is TRBV20-1, the J call TRBJ1-1, with D hard to call. Deletions cut 2 bases from V and 1 base from J, with 8 bases between. The length of the CDR3 is 13 residues. CDR1 and CDR2 (germline): DFQATT, SNEGSKA (reference sequence). CDR3 protein: CSARRPENTEAFF. The DNA for the CDR3 is TGCAGTGCTAGACGGCCAGAGAACACTGAAGCTTTCTTT.

This chain links TRBV5-4 with TRBJ1-5; perhaps TRBD1 as D (6 bases). The V end lost 4 bases, the J end lost 0 bases, and 20 bases lay between the germline ends. CDR3 size: 18 residues. Germline-derived CDR1 and CDR2 are SGHNT and YYREEE (reference sequence). CDR3 bases: TGTGCCAGCAGCGTAGGCCAGGGGAGCCTTTATAGCAATCAGCCCCAGCATTTT. Protein: CASSVGQGSLYSNQPQHF.

The gene calls are TRBV20-1 and TRBJ2-7; TRBD1 matches 9 bases. CDR3 length: 12 amino acids. V shed 5 bases and J 6 bases; nucleotides not matched to a gene: 5. Germline CDR1 reads DFQATT; CDR2 reads SNEGSKA (reference sequence). The CDR3 nucleotides read TGCAGTGCTCAACAGGGGGCGAGCGAGCAGTACTTC. The encoded protein is CSAQQGASEQYF.

Comments on this clonotype: This may arise from a read error, as a much more abundant clone is one base away. The chain employs TRBV11-2 and TRBJ1-1, with D unresolved. Germline V gene data show CDR1 as SGHAT and CDR2 as FQNNGV. CDR3 length equals 15 residues. The CDR3 sequence: CASSGPDRTNTEACF. CDR3 nucleotide sequence: TGTGCCAGCAGCGGTCCGGACCGAACGAACACTGAAGCTTGCTTT.

This clonotype occurred a few times. The rearrangement uses TRBV6-1 and TRBJ2-5; the D gene is possibly TRBD2 (5 bases). The CDR3 contains 13 residues. Germline CDR1 and CDR2: MNHNS and SASEGT. V was cut by 7 bases and J by 9 bases, with 18 bases left in between. The CDR3 protein is CASKTGLLGAQYF. CDR3 DNA: TGTGCCAGCAAAACCGGACTGCTCGGGGCCCAGTACTTC.

This clonotype was found many times. Here the CDR3 reads CASSSPRYEQYF. Written as DNA, the CDR3 is TGTGCCAGCAGCTCTCCTAGATACGAGCAGTACTTC. The chain couples TRBV5-4 to TRBJ2-7; D gene uncertain. The CDR3 loop spans 12 amino acids. CDR1 SGHNT and CDR2 YYREEE come from the germline V gene (reference sequence). V dropped 3 bases and J dropped 4 bases, with 8 bases sitting between them. The variable domain in full, completed from reference TRBV5-4 and TRBJ2-7, reads ETGVTQSPTHLIKTRGQQVTLRCSSQSGHNTVSWYQQALGQGPQFIFQYYREEENGRGNFPPRFSGLQFPNYSSELNVNALELDDSALYLCASSSPRYEQYFGPGTRLTVT.

This clonotype was counted at least ten times. The chain carries TRBV27 and TRBJ1-5; 12 nucleotides match TRBD1. The CDR3 spans 17 residues. With V trimmed by 1 base and J by 1 base, 2 bases remained unmatched. Germline CDR1 MNHEY, CDR2 SMNVEV (reference sequence). Here the CDR3 DNA reads TGTGCCAGCAGTTTATACGGGACAGGGGGCAGCAATCAGCCCCAGCATTTT. Its protein is CASSLYGTGGSNQPQHF.

This clonotype was recorded many times. V usage is TRBV7-9 and J usage is TRBJ1-2; 8 nucleotides align to TRBD1. V lost 3 bases, J lost 7 bases, and 4 bases stayed unmatched. The germline gives CDR1 SEHNR, CDR2 FQNEAQ (reference sequence). The CDR3 runs 13 residues. The CDR3 DNA reads TGTGCCAGCAGCTTTGTACAGGGGGGTGGCTACACCTTC. Its protein is CASSFVQGGGYTF.

Regarding this clonotype: A much more abundant neighbour one base away suggests this may be a read error. The chain joins TRBV6-5 to TRBJ2-5; 7 nucleotides align to TRBD2. This CDR3 comprises 15 residues. Germline V gives CDR1 MNHEY, CDR2 SVGAGI. The CDR3 here is CASSYSGGGGETKYF. The DNA of the CDR3 is TGTGCCAGCAGTTACTCCGGCGGGGGAGGCGAGACCAAGTACTTC.

This clonotype was detected ten times or more. This sequence joins TRBV6-1 and TRBJ2-7; TRBD2 is a possible D gene (6 bases). Trimming shortened V by 2 bases and J by 0 bases, and 17 bases separated the two germline ends. The CDR3 sequence is 17 residues long. Germline V gene data show CDR1 as MNHNS and CDR2 as SASEGT. The CDR3 loop is CASSELGGRYSSYEQYF. The CDR3 coding sequence is TGTGCCAGCAGTGAACTGGGAGGCAGATACAGCTCCTACGAGCAGTACTTC.

This clonotype was seen many times. The V and J genes are TRBV7-2 and TRBJ2-7; 10 bases fit TRBD1. V gave up 3 bases and J gave up 3 bases; unmatched junction bases: 5. CDR1 is SGHTA, CDR2 FQGNSA, per germline. This CDR3 region has 15 residues. The CDR3 here is CASSFDRGPIYEQYF. The CDR3 coding sequence is TGTGCCAGCAGCTTTGACAGGGGGCCGATCTACGAGCAGTACTTC.

The gene calls are TRBV9 and TRBJ1-5; unclear D gene. The germline CDR1 and CDR2 sequences are SGDLS and YYNGEE. This CDR3 has 16 amino acids. With 0 bases removed from V and 0 bases from J, the gap between germline ends came to 10 bases. The CDR3 DNA follows: TGTGCCAGCAGCGTAGGAGAGGATCTTAGCAATCAGCCCCAGCATTTT. Encoded protein: CASSVGEDLSNQPQHF.